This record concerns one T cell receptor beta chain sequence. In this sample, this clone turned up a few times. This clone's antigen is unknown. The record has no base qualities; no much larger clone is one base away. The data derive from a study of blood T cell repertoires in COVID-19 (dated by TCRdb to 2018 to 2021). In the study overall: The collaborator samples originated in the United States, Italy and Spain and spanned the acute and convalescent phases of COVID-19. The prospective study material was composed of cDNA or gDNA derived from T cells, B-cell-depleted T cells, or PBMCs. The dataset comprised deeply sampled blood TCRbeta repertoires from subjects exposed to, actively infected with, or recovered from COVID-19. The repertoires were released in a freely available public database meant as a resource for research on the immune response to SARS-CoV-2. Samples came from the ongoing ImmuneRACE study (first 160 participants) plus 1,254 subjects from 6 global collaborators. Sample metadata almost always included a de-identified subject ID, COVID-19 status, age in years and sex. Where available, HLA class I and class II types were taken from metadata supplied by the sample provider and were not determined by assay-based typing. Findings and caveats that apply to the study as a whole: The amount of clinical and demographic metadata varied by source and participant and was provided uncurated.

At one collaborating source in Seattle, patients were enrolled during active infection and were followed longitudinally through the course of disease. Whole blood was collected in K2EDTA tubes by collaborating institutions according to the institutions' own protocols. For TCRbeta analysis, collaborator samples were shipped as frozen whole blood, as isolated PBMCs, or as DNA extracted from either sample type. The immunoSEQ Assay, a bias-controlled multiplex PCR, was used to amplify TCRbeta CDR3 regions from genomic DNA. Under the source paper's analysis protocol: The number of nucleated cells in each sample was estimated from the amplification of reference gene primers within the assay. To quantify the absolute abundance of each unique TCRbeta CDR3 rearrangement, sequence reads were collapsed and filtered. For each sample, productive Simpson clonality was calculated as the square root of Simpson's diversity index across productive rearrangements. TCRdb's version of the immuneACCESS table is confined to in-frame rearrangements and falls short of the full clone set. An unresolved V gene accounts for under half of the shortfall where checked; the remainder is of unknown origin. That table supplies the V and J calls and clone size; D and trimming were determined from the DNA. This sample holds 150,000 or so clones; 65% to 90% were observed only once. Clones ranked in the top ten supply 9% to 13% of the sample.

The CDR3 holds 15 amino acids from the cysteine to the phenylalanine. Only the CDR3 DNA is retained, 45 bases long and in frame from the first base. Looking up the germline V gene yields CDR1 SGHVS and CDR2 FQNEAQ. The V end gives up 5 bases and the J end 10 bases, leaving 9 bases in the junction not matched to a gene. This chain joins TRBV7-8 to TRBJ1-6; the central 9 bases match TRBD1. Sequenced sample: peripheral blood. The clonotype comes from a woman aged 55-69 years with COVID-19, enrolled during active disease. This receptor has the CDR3 CASSPKDRGNSPLHF. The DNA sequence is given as TGTGCCAGCAGCCCCAAGGACAGGGGAAACTCACCCCTCCACTTT.